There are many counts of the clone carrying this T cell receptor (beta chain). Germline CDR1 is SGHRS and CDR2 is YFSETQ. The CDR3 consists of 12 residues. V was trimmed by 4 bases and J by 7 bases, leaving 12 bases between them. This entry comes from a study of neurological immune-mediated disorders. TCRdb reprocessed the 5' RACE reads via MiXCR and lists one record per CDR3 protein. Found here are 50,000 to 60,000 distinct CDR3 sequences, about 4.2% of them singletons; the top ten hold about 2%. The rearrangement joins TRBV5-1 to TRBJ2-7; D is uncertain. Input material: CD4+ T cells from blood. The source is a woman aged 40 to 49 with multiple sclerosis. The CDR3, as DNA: TGCGCCAGCAGCCCGCCGGGTGGGGAGCAGTACTTC. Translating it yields CASSPPGGEQYF. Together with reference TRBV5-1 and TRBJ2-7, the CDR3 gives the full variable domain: KAGVTQTPRYLIKTRGQQVTLSCSPISGHRSVSWYQQTPGQGLQFLFEYFSETQRNKGNFPGRFSGRQFSNSRSEMNVSTLELGDSALYLCASSPPGGEQYFGPGTRLTVT.